The entry below describes one T cell receptor (beta chain). The data derive from a study of identical twins. TCRdb redid the calling of the 5' RACE reads with MiXCR, one entry per CDR3 protein. The sample includes 420,000 or so distinct CDR3 sequences, around 18% of them seen just once. The germline CDR1 and CDR2 sequences are GTSNPN and SVGIG (reference sequence). The CDR3 is made up of 16 amino acids. J was trimmed by 6 bases and V by 0 bases; bases with no gene match: 10. The source is a man aged 45 to 65 in good health. This chain uses TRBV30 with TRBJ2-1; the match to TRBD2 covers 8 bases. The sequenced sample was naive T cells sorted from blood. CDR3 sequence reads: CAWSVGTGGWFNEQFF. The CDR3, as DNA: TGTGCCTGGAGTGTGGGAACGGGAGGGTGGTTCAATGAGCAGTTCTTC.